This T cell receptor (beta chain) was obtained from a study of blood T cell repertoires in COVID-19 (dated by TCRdb to the early 2020s). Some background on the complete study: Samples from collaborators originated in the United States, Italy and Spain and spanned both the acute and convalescent phases of COVID-19. The prospective study material was composed of cDNA or gDNA derived from T cells, B-cell-depleted T cells, or PBMCs. Deeply sampled blood TCRbeta repertoires from subjects exposed to, actively infected with, or recovered from COVID-19 were included in the dataset. A freely available public database, intended as a resource for researchers studying the immune response to SARS-CoV-2, is where the repertoires were released. Samples were obtained from the ongoing ImmuneRACE study (first 160 participants) and from over 1,000 subjects provided by 6 global collaborators. A de-identified subject ID, COVID-19 status, age in years and sex were almost always included in the sample metadata. HLA class I and class II types, where available, came from metadata supplied by the sample provider rather than from assay-based typing. The full study reports these points: How much clinical and demographic metadata was included differed by source and by participant, and the metadata was provided uncurated.

Points on this clone: The clone's antigen remains unknown. The record has no base qualities; no much larger clone is one base away.

TCRbeta CDR3 regions were amplified from genomic DNA by means of the immunoSEQ Assay, a bias-controlled multiplex PCR. The original pipeline was this. Within the assay, amplification of reference gene primers was used to estimate how many nucleated cells each sample contained. Sequence reads were collapsed and filtered to measure the absolute abundance of every unique TCRbeta CDR3 rearrangement. Productive Simpson clonality was computed per sample as the square root of Simpson's diversity index over productive rearrangements. TCRdb holds this immuneACCESS table with in-frame rearrangements only. Some clones are missing; in checked studies, unresolved V genes explain under half, and the rest has no known cause. V and J calls and clone size are as listed in that table; D and trimming were resolved from the DNA. Across this sample there are approximately 35,000 clones, with just over 85% seen only once. The ten top clones hold approximately 6.8% of the sample.

The collaborating institutions used their own protocols to collect whole blood in K2EDTA tubes. Collaborator samples were shipped for TCRbeta analysis as frozen whole blood, isolated PBMCs, or DNA extracted from either sample type. Sequences LGHDT (CDR1) and YNNKEL (CDR2) are obtained from the germline V gene (reference sequence). V is cut by 3 bases and J by 2 bases, and the space between the germline ends is 14 bases. The CDR3 sequence holds 16 residues, the cysteine and phenylalanine included. Only CDR3 DNA remains: 48 bases, in frame from the first base. The source is a human donor in a cohort sampled during active COVID-19. The sample comprised peripheral blood. The sequence is built from TRBV3-1 (or the pseudogene TRBV3-2) and TRBJ1-3; TRBD1 could be the D gene, as 6 bases match. The nucleotides are TGTGCCAGCAGCCATCTAACAGGGCCGACTGGAAACACCATATATTTT. Translation gives CASSHLTGPTGNTIYF.